The source of this T cell receptor (beta chain) is a study of control samples from healthy donors and cancer patients. The data were produced by immunoSEQ multiplex PCR, yet TCRdb's version contains in-frame clones alone and is incomplete. The table shows more than 70,000 clones, with roughly 90% occurring only once. CDR3 size: 15 residues. V shed 5 bases and J 4 bases; nucleotides not matched to a gene: 10. Germline CDR1 is SGHTA and CDR2 is FQGTGA. The TCR originated in a man aged 55 to 69 with lung cancer. The source material was PBMCs. V gene TRBV7-3 combines with J gene TRBJ1-2; 7 bases are shared with TRBD1. The CDR3 region is CASSPTRDSLYGYTF. Written as DNA, the CDR3 is TGTGCCAGCAGCCCGACGCGGGACAGCCTCTATGGCTACACCTTC.